This T cell receptor beta chain was identified in a study of blood T cells in healthy people across ages. Primed by a sample-barcoded 5' primer and a J-beta primer mix, a second PCR proceeded for 7 to 11 cycles. Each cDNA molecule received a tag from a template-switch adaptor that had 12 random nucleotides. TCRdb redid the calling of the 5' RACE reads with MiXCR, one entry per CDR3 protein. The sample includes more than 1,000,000 distinct CDR3 sequences, less than 25% seen only once; the top ten take 0.65% to 0.75%. The sample holds a few counts of this clonotype. Its target is not known. Study-wide results and limits: Compared with aged donors, long-lived donors showed fewer expanded clones, suggesting selection.

This same sample was also part of a study on T cells of mothers and their children. That source reports: Every microgram of extracted RNA entered cDNA synthesis, about 1.5 ug per 15 ul. The TCR beta CDR3 read count exceeded 9 million for each mother and was a few million for each child.

The source material was blood. This sequence originates from a girl aged 2-9 years in good health.

Written as DNA, the CDR3 is TGTGCCAGCAGCTATAGACAGGGGGATAGTGTTTTCTTT. Its protein is CASSYRQGDSVFF. The chain is built from TRBV3-1 and TRBJ1-1, with TRBD1 identical over 9 bases. CDR3 size: 13 residues. The V segment lost 5 bases and the J segment 13 bases; nucleotides outside the gene matches: 11. Germline assignment: CDR1 LGHDT and CDR2 YNNKEL (reference sequence).